Below are 12 T cell receptor beta chains sequenced from a single sample in a study of cytomegalovirus exposure and HLA in healthy donors. Here immunoSEQ multiplex PCR was the method, and the copy in TCRdb shows in-frame clones only, minus some. The profile shows about 120,000 clones, 86% of them singletons. The sequencing sample was made of PBMCs. The receptors shown here come from a young man in good health and CMV-seronegative.

The rearrangement uses TRBV4-2 and TRBJ1-5; TRBD1 is a possible D gene (6 bases). Looked up from germline, CDR1 is LGHNA and CDR2 is YNFKEQ. This CDR3 contains 19 residues. The V and J ends lost 4 bases and 1 base respectively, with 23 bases between them. The CDR3 coding sequence is TGTGCCAGCAGCCTAACAAGCGGGGGGGGCCGGGGGAGCAATCAGCCCCAGCATTTT. Amino acids: CASSLTSGGGRGSNQPQHF.

This clone was recorded once. The gene calls are TRBV7-9 and TRBJ1-1; D is uncertain. Between the trimmed V and J ends, which lost 6 bases and 6 bases, there was a span of 11 bases. CDR3 size: 12 residues. Germline CDR1 reads SEHNR; CDR2 reads FQNEAQ (reference sequence). The CDR3 loop reads CASREREAEAFF. The CDR3 nucleotides are TGTGCCAGCAGGGAAAGGGAGGCTGAAGCTTTCTTT.

The chain is built from TRBV27 and TRBJ2-5; 9 positions agree with TRBD1. The V gene's germline CDR1 is MNHEY and CDR2 SMNVEV (reference sequence). V was clipped by 3 bases and J by 4 bases; unmatched bases: 15. The CDR3 contains 18 residues. The CDR3 sequence is CASSFLTGTGLVPETQYF. CDR3 in DNA: TGTGCCAGCAGTTTTCTTACCGGGACAGGGTTAGTTCCAGAGACCCAGTACTTC.

This chain joins TRBV4-1 and TRBJ1-6; D gene uncertain. CDR1 MGHRA and CDR2 YSYEKL come from the germline V gene. V lost 0 bases, J lost 4 bases, and 7 bases lay in between. This CDR3 has 15 residues. CDR3 region: CASSQDEGYNSPLHF. CDR3 DNA: TGCGCCAGCAGCCAAGATGAGGGTTATAATTCACCCCTCCACTTT.

The rearrangement joins TRBV10-1 to TRBJ2-7; TRBD1 aligns across 10 bases. Germline assignment: CDR1 WNHNN and CDR2 SYGVQD (reference sequence). The CDR3 runs 16 residues. The V segment lost 0 bases and the J segment 2 bases; nucleotides outside the gene matches: 4. The CDR3, as DNA: TGCGCCAGCAGTGAGTCGGGGACAGGGGTGGCCTACGAGCAGTACTTC. Its translation is CASSESGTGVAYEQYF.

J is TRBJ2-7 and V is TRBV19; 8 bases are shared with TRBD1. This CDR3 region has 17 residues. V was pared by 6 bases and J by 0 bases, with 13 bases of the junction left unmatched. Germline V gene data show CDR1 as LNHDA and CDR2 as SQIVND (reference sequence). CDR3 nucleotides: TGTGCCAGTAGCCCTACCCGGGACAGGAAATACTCCTACGAGCAGTACTTC. It yields the protein CASSPTRDRKYSYEQYF.

The chain carries TRBV5-6 and TRBJ1-2; 7 positions agree with TRBD1. CDR1 is SGHDT, CDR2 YYEEEE, per germline. CDR3 length: 16 amino acids. J gave up 0 bases and V 2 bases, and 7 bases lay outside the gene matches. CDR3 nucleotide sequence: TGTGCCAGCAGCTTAGAGGGGGCCCCAGCTAACTATGGCTACACCTTC. It encodes CASSLEGAPANYGYTF. The whole variable domain, filled in from reference TRBV5-6 and TRBJ1-2, reads DAGVTQSPTHLIKTRGQQVTLRCSPKSGHDTVSWYQQALGQGPQFIFQYYEEEERQRGNFPDRFSGHQFPNYSSELNVNALLLGDSALYLCASSLEGAPANYGYTFGSGTRLTVV.

The chain uses TRBV2 and TRBJ1-2; D not resolved. The CDR3 sequence is 14 residues long. The germline CDR1 and CDR2 sequences are SNHLY and FYNNEI. Trimming removed 6 bases from V and 0 bases from J, with 11 bases in between. CDR3 residues: CASSPPVSNYGYTF. The DNA for the CDR3 is TGTGCCAGCAGCCCCCCGGTGTCTAACTATGGCTACACCTTC.

A remark on this clone: The same CDR3 is also encoded by other DNA sequences in this sample. The CDR3 DNA follows: TGCAGCGTTGACGGGGGAACATACAATGAGCAGTTCTTC. It is translated as CSVDGGTYNEQFF. The genes are TRBV29-1 and TRBJ2-1; D possibly corresponds to TRBD2 (6 bases). Germline CDR1 is SQVTM and CDR2 is ANQGSEA. V was trimmed by 3 bases and J by 4 bases, leaving 10 bases between them. This CDR3 contains 13 residues.

This clone has only one observation. The rearrangement joins TRBV6-4 to TRBJ1-6; 9 bases align to TRBD1. The CDR3 totals 20 residues. The J segment lost 4 bases and the V segment lost 3 bases, leaving 16 bases of the junction unmatched. Germline values: CDR1 MRHNA, CDR2 SNTAGT. The CDR3 here is CASSEETMGQGLGYNSPLHF. The CDR3 DNA is TGTGCCAGCAGTGAAGAGACGATGGGACAGGGATTAGGATATAATTCACCCCTCCACTTT.

This rearrangement joins TRBV15 to TRBJ1-2; D uncertain. Per germline, CDR1 LNHNV and CDR2 YYDKDF (reference sequence). Trimming shortened V by 5 bases and J by 1 base, and 8 bases separated the two germline ends. The CDR3 is made up of 13 amino acids. The CDR3 nucleotides read TGTGCCACCAGCGCATCTAATAACTATGGCTACACCTTC. This codes for CATSASNNYGYTF.

The chain couples TRBV7-8 to TRBJ1-1; D uncertain. This CDR3 contains 14 residues. V lost 5 bases and J lost 4, with 14 bases in between. Germline V gene data show CDR1 as SGHVS and CDR2 as FQNEAQ. The DNA of the CDR3 is TGTGCCAGCAGCGACCGGGCGGGGTCCACTGAAGCTTTCTTT. Amino acids: CASSDRAGSTEAFF. Supplemented by reference TRBV7-8 and TRBJ1-1, the full variable domain reads GAGVSQSPRYKVAKRGQDVALRCDPISGHVSLFWYQQALGQGPEFLTYFQNEAQLDKSGLPSDRFFAERPEGSVSTLKIQRTQQEDSAVYLCASSDRAGSTEAFFGQGTRLTVV.